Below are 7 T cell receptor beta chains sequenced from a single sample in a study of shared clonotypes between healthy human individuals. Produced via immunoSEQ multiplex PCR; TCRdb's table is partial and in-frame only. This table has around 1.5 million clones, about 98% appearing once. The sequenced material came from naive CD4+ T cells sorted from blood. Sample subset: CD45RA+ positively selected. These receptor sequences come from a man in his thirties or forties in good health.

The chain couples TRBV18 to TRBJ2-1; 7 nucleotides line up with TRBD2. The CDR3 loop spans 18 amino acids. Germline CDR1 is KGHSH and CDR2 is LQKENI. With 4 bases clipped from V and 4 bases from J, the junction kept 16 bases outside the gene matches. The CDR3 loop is CASSRPRASGAFYNEQFF. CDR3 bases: TGTGCCAGCTCACGACCAAGGGCTAGCGGTGCCTTTTACAATGAGCAGTTCTTC.

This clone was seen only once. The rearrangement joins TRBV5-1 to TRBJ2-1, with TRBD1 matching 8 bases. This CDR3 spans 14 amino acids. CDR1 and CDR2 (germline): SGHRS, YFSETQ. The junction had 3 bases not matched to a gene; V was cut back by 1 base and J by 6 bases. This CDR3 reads CASSLIQGANEQFF. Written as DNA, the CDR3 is TGCGCCAGCAGCTTGATTCAGGGGGCCAATGAGCAGTTCTTC.

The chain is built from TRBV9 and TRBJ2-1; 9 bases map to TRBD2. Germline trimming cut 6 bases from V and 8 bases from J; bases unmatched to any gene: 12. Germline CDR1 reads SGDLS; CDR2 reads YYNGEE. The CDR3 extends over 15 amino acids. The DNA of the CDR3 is TGTGCCAGCAACCTGGCTAGCGGGATTTGGGATGAGCAGTTCTTC. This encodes CASNLASGIWDEQFF.

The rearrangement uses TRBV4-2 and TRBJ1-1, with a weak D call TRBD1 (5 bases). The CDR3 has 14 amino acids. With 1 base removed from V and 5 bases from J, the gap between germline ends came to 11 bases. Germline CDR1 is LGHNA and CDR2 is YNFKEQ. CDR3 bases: TGTGCCAGCAGCCAAGGGGGGAGGGAGACTGAAGCTTTCTTT. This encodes CASSQGGRETEAFF.

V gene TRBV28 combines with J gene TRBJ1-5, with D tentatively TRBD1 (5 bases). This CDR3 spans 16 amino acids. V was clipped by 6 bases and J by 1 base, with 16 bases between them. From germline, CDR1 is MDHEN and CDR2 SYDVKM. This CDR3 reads CASSRTGSGSNQPQHF. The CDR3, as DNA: TGTGCCAGCAGCCGAACAGGCTCTGGAAGCAATCAGCCCCAGCATTTT.

CDR3 bases: TGTGCCAGCAGCTTGGCGGGGCTCAGGGAAAAACTGTTTTTT. Residues: CASSLAGLREKLFF. The chain uses TRBV11-2 and TRBJ1-4; D possibly corresponds to TRBD1 (5 bases). From germline, CDR1 is SGHAT and CDR2 FQNNGV. The V and J ends lost 3 bases and 8 bases respectively, with 13 bases between them. This CDR3 contains 14 residues. The variable domain in full, completed from reference TRBV11-2 and TRBJ1-4, reads EAGVAQSPRYKIIEKRQSVAFWCNPISGHATLYWYQQILGQGPKLLIQFQNNGVVDDSQLPKDRFSAERLKGVDSTLKIQPAKLEDSAVYLCASSLAGLREKLFFGSGTQLSVL.

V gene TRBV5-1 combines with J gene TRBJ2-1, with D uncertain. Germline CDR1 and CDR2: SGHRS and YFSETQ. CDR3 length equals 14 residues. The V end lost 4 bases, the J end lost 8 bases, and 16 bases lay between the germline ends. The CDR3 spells CASSLRRAIDEQFF. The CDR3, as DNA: TGCGCCAGCAGCCTACGACGGGCTATCGATGAGCAGTTCTTC.